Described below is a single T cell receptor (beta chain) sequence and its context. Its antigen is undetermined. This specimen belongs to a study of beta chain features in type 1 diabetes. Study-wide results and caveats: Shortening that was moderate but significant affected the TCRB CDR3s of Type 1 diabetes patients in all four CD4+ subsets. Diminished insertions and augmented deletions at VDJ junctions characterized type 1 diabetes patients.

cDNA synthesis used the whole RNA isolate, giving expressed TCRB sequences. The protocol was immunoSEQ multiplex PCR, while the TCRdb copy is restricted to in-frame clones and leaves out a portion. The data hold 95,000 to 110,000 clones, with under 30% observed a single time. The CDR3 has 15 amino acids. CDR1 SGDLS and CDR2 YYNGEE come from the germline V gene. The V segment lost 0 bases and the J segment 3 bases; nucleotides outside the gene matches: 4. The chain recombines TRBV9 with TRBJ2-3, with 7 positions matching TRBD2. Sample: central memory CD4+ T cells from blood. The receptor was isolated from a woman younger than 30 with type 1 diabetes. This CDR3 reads CASSVGLAETDTQYF. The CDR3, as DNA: TGTGCCAGCAGCGTAGGGCTAGCGGAAACAGATACGCAGTATTTT.